The 27 T cell receptor beta chains below all came from one sample that was sequenced in a study of T cell changes during pregnancy in multiple sclerosis. The data were produced by immunoSEQ multiplex PCR, yet TCRdb's version contains in-frame clones alone and is incomplete. The sample contains tens of thousands of clones, about nine tenths of which appear only once. This material consisted of peripheral blood, taken in the second trimester of pregnancy. These TCRs come from a female donor with multiple sclerosis, enrolled in a pregnancy study.

This rearrangement joins TRBV6-6 to TRBJ1-1; D gene uncertain. V was shortened by 4 bases and J by 7 bases, with 13 bases between the two germline ends. The CDR3 has 13 amino acids. CDR1 and CDR2 from the germline V gene are MNHNY and SVGAGI (reference sequence). The CDR3 spells CASSFSPALEAFF. Written as DNA, the CDR3 is TGTGCCAGCAGTTTTAGCCCTGCGCTTGAAGCTTTCTTT.

The chain has TRBV5-4 and TRBJ2-5; 9 bases match TRBD2. The length of the CDR3 is 13 residues. Germline V lookup: CDR1 SGHNT, CDR2 YYREEE (reference sequence). Germline trimming cut 6 bases from V and 1 base from J; bases unmatched to any gene: 1. In DNA, the CDR3 is TGTGCCAGCACGACTAGCGGCCAAGAGACCCAGTACTTC. Protein sequence: CASTTSGQETQYF.

The chain carries TRBV14 and TRBJ2-1, with a possible D match to TRBD1 (6 bases). The ends were cut back, 0 bases at V and 0 bases at J, with 9 bases in the middle. Germline V CDR1 and CDR2: SGHDN, FVKESK. The CDR3 consists of 16 residues. CDR3 protein: CASSQETGDSYNEQFF. The CDR3, as DNA: TGTGCCAGCAGCCAAGAGACAGGCGACTCCTACAATGAGCAGTTCTTC.

The V call is TRBV7-3, the J call TRBJ1-1; possibly TRBD1 for D (6 bases). In germline, CDR1 is SGHTA, CDR2 FQGTGA. V was trimmed by 4 bases and J by 5 bases, leaving 14 bases between them. The CDR3 extends over 14 amino acids. CDR3 protein: CASSSGGAGTEAFF. In DNA, the CDR3 is TGTGCCAGCAGCTCGGGGGGGGCAGGAACTGAAGCTTTCTTT.

This clone was seen just once. The chain has TRBV9 and TRBJ2-5; 11 bases agree with TRBD2. Trimming cost V 0 bases and J 0 bases; bases outside gene matches: 4. The CDR3 length is 17 residues. CDR1 is SGDLS, CDR2 YYNGEE, per germline. The CDR3 DNA reads as TGTGCCAGCAGCGTAGGAACTAGCGGGGGAGACCAAGAGACCCAGTACTTC. Translating gives CASSVGTSGGDQETQYF.

This clone is a singleton in its sample. The rearrangement links TRBV6-5 to TRBJ1-5, with D tentatively TRBD1 (5 bases). The CDR3 extends over 14 amino acids. With 0 bases removed from V and 5 bases from J, the gap between germline ends came to 8 bases. Germline CDR1 and CDR2: MNHEY and SVGAGI. Here the CDR3 DNA reads TGTGCCAGCAGTTACTCGTGGGGGGATCAGCCCCAGCATTTT. Amino acid sequence: CASSYSWGDQPQHF.

V is TRBV5-4 and J is TRBJ1-2; tentative D call: TRBD1 (5 bases). The ends were cut back, 3 bases at V and 2 bases at J, with 11 bases in the middle. The CDR3 totals 14 residues. CDR1 SGHNT and CDR2 YYREEE come from the germline V gene (reference sequence). As DNA, the CDR3 is TGTGCCAGCAGCTGGGGGGAAGGGAACTATGGCTACACCTTC. Protein sequence: CASSWGEGNYGYTF.

J is TRBJ2-2 and V is TRBV18, with 8 bases matching TRBD1. Germline values: CDR1 KGHSH, CDR2 LQKENI. After removal of 1 base from V and 5 bases from J, the junction contained 9 bases not matched to a gene. There are 17 residues in the CDR3. This CDR3 reads CASSPHQGASGTGELFF. Here the CDR3 DNA reads TGTGCCAGCTCACCACACCAGGGGGCCTCAGGGACCGGGGAGCTGTTTTTT.

This chain links TRBV27 with TRBJ1-5; the match to TRBD1 covers 8 bases. Trimming at V came to 5 bases and at J to 4 bases, leaving 7 bases not matched to a gene. The CDR3 runs 15 residues. Germline V gene lookup returns CDR1 MNHEY and CDR2 SMNVEV (reference sequence). The CDR3 protein is CASSDHYRGNQPQHF. The CDR3 nucleotides are TGTGCCAGCAGTGACCACTACAGGGGGAATCAGCCCCAGCATTTT.

V is TRBV6-6 and J is TRBJ1-2, with D possibly being TRBD1 (5 bases). The germline V gene has CDR1 MNHNY and CDR2 SVGAGI (reference sequence). The CDR3 covers 13 residues. Trimming took 0 bases from V and 9 from J, leaving 11 bases between them. CDR3 loop: CASSYSSGASYTF. The CDR3 region has the DNA TGTGCCAGCAGTTACTCTAGCGGGGCGAGCTACACCTTC.

Regarding this clone: The same CDR3 arises from other DNA sequences in this sample as well. This chain connects TRBV5-1 to TRBJ1-1; perhaps TRBD1 as D (6 bases). V dropped 4 bases and J dropped 1 base, with 8 bases sitting between them. CDR1 is SGHRS, CDR2 YFSETQ, per germline. The CDR3 extends over 13 amino acids. For the CDR3, the DNA is TGCGCCAGCAGCCTGGACAGGAACACTGAAGCTTTCTTT. Amino acid sequence: CASSLDRNTEAFF. The whole variable domain, filled in from reference TRBV5-1 and TRBJ1-1, reads KAGVTQTPRYLIKTRGQQVTLSCSPISGHRSVSWYQQTPGQGLQFLFEYFSETQRNKGNFPGRFSGRQFSNSRSEMNVSTLELGDSALYLCASSLDRNTEAFFGQGTRLTVV.

The V gene is TRBV10-1, the J gene TRBJ1-6; no definite D call. The CDR3 length is 13 residues. V was pared by 11 bases and J by 4 bases, with 12 bases between. Germline V gives CDR1 WNHNN, CDR2 SYGVQD (reference sequence). The CDR3, as DNA: TGCGCCTTCGGTTCAAGATATAATTCACCCCTCCACTTT. Translated, it gives CAFGSRYNSPLHF.

The V and J genes are TRBV5-5 and TRBJ2-2; tentatively, D is TRBD2 (6 bases). Germline V CDR1 and CDR2: SGHKS, YYEKEE (reference sequence). With 1 base removed from V and 1 base from J, the gap between germline ends came to 11 bases. This CDR3 contains 16 residues. DNA of the CDR3: TGTGCCAGCAGCTTGTGGGGTAGCGGGAACACCGGGGAGCTGTTTTTT. Its translation is CASSLWGSGNTGELFF.

The gene calls are TRBV6-6 and TRBJ2-7; TRBD2 is a possible D gene (6 bases). Deletions cut 5 bases from V and 3 bases from J, with 17 bases between. CDR1 MNHNY and CDR2 SVGAGI come from the germline V gene (reference sequence). The CDR3 consists of 15 residues. CDR3: CASSGRLGDHYEQYF. The CDR3 DNA follows: TGTGCCAGCAGTGGCCGACTAGGGGATCACTACGAGCAGTACTTC.

The chain couples TRBV12-5 to TRBJ1-1, with D perhaps matching TRBD1 (5 bases). V was trimmed by 7 bases and J by 5 bases, leaving 11 bases between them. From germline, CDR1 is LGHNT and CDR2 FRNRAP. The CDR3 extends over 12 amino acids. CDR3 loop: CASAQGVTEAFF. Written as DNA, the CDR3 is TGTGCTAGTGCCCAAGGGGTGACTGAAGCTTTCTTT. Complete variable domain (other parts from reference TRBV12-5 and TRBJ1-1): DARVTQTPRHKVTEMGQEVTMRCQPILGHNTVFWYRQTMMQGLELLAYFRNRAPLDDSGMPKDRFSAEMPDATLATLKIQPSEPRDSAVYFCASAQGVTEAFFGQGTRLTVV.

CDR3: CASSAPGTASNQPQHF. CDR3 DNA: TGTGCCAGCAGTGCCCCGGGGACAGCGAGCAATCAGCCCCAGCATTTT. The chain is built from TRBV28 and TRBJ1-5; TRBD1 aligns across 7 bases. CDR3 size: 16 residues. V dropped 5 bases and J dropped 1; count of bases not matched to a gene: 8. Germline-derived CDR1 and CDR2 are MDHEN and SYDVKM.

The chain joins TRBV10-3 to TRBJ2-7; TRBD1 might be the D (5 bases). The CDR3 runs to 14 residues. Germline lookup yields CDR1 ENHRY and CDR2 SYGVKD. Deletions cut 4 bases from V and 1 base from J, with 11 bases between. The CDR3 DNA reads as TGTGCCATCAGTGCCTCCCAGGGTTCCTACGAGCAGTACTTC. Translating it yields CAISASQGSYEQYF.

The rearrangement joins TRBV29-1 to TRBJ2-3; D might be TRBD2 (5 bases). Germline CDR1 and CDR2: SQVTM and ANQGSEA. V was pared by 4 bases and J by 0 bases, with 11 bases between. The CDR3 totals 14 residues. The CDR3, as DNA: TGCAGCGTTGTTGGGGAGCGGAGCACAGATACGCAGTATTTT. This sequence encodes CSVVGERSTDTQYF.

The chain couples TRBV7-3 to TRBJ2-5; D perhaps matches TRBD2 (6 bases). The CDR3 totals 15 residues. Germline loops: CDR1 SGHTA, CDR2 FQGTGA. V shed 4 bases and J shed 2 bases, with 14 bases lying between them. CDR3 residues: CASSSGSGPQETQYF. CDR3 nucleotides: TGTGCCAGCAGCTCAGGTAGCGGCCCGCAAGAGACCCAGTACTTC.

The chain carries TRBV5-1 and TRBJ1-1, with D unclear. From germline, CDR1 is SGHRS and CDR2 YFSETQ. The ends were cut back, 0 bases at V and 1 base at J, with 4 bases in the middle. The length of the CDR3 is 13 residues. In DNA, the CDR3 is TGCGCCAGCAGCTTGGATAAGAACACTGAAGCTTTCTTT. Its protein product is CASSLDKNTEAFF.

V gene TRBV15 combines with J gene TRBJ1-1; D is undetermined. This CDR3 comprises 13 residues. Trimming removed 1 base from V and 7 bases from J, with 10 bases in between. Germline V gene sequence: CDR1 LNHNV, CDR2 YYDKDF (reference sequence). The CDR3 nucleotides read TGTGCCACCAGCAGAGGTAGGGAGAATGAAGCTTTCTTT. Protein sequence: CATSRGRENEAFF.

This clone was observed once. The chain has TRBV27 and TRBJ1-1; a weak D match, TRBD1 (6 bases). V lost 6 bases and J 7 bases, leaving 15 bases between the germline ends. The CDR3 has 13 amino acids. Germline V lookup: CDR1 MNHEY, CDR2 SMNVEV (reference sequence). This CDR3 reads CASSAGVRGEAFF. CDR3 DNA sequence: TGTGCCAGCAGCGCAGGGGTCAGGGGTGAAGCTTTCTTT.

V and J are TRBV18 and TRBJ2-2; 12 positions agree with TRBD1. There are 16 residues in the CDR3. The ends lost 4 bases at V and 4 bases at J; junction bases unmatched: 4. Looked up from germline, CDR1 is KGHSH and CDR2 is LQKENI. The CDR3: CASSLGQGAFTGELFF. The DNA for the CDR3 is TGTGCCAGCTCACTGGGACAGGGGGCCTTCACCGGGGAGCTGTTTTTT.

Notes on this clone: This sample includes further DNA sequences coding for the same CDR3. The chain joins TRBV5-1 to TRBJ2-3, with 7 bases that match TRBD1. The CDR3 is made up of 14 amino acids. Germline CDR1 reads SGHRS; CDR2 reads YFSETQ. V shed 0 bases and J 5 bases; nucleotides not matched to a gene: 3. CDR3 nucleotide sequence: TGCGCCAGCAGCTTGGGACAGGGCGGAGATACGCAGTATTTT. Translated, it gives CASSLGQGGDTQYF.

This clone was observed once. The chain joins TRBV5-5 to TRBJ1-1; 10 positions match TRBD1. The CDR3 runs to 16 residues. Trimming removed 4 bases from V and 3 bases from J; junction bases left unmatched: 9. Germline lookup yields CDR1 SGHKS and CDR2 YYEKEE (reference sequence). This CDR3 is CASSRTGGTSYTEAFF. In nucleotides, the CDR3 is TGTGCCAGCAGCAGGACAGGGGGTACCTCTTACACTGAAGCTTTCTTT.

V is TRBV5-1 and J is TRBJ2-5, with D uncertain. Trimming shortened V by 0 bases and J by 5 bases, and 5 bases separated the two germline ends. The CDR3 is 12 amino acids. Germline CDR1 reads SGHRS; CDR2 reads YFSETQ. The CDR3: CASSLDAETQYF. The CDR3 nucleotides read TGCGCCAGCAGCTTGGACGCGGAGACCCAGTACTTC.

This clone was observed a few times. V gene TRBV6-1 combines with J gene TRBJ1-1, with a possible D match to TRBD1 (6 bases). Germline V lookup: CDR1 MNHNS, CDR2 SASEGT. The CDR3 covers 11 residues. Trimming took 8 bases from V and 8 from J, leaving 12 bases between them. CDR3 nucleotides: TGTGCCAGCCCACGTGGGGGCGAAGCTTTCTTT. Encoded protein: CASPRGGEAFF.